The 30 T cell receptor beta chains given below trace back to one sample, sequenced in a study of identical twins. TCRdb re-derived calls from the 5' RACE reads in MiXCR, one entry per CDR3 protein. Of hundreds of thousands of distinct CDR3 sequences listed, about 7.5% are singletons. These data also formed part of another study, on yellow fever vaccine responses in identical twins.

Sample: memory (CD45RO+) T cells sorted from blood. The receptors were sampled from a woman younger than 35 in good health.

This clonotype was recorded a few times. The chain has TRBV6-1 and TRBJ2-7, with D possibly matching TRBD2 (5 bases). Trimming removed 4 bases at V and 0 bases at J, with 10 bases between. This CDR3 is 14 amino acids long. Germline CDR1 and CDR2: MNHNS and SASEGT. CDR3 nucleotides: TGTGCCAGCAGTGCCCAGACTACCTCCTACGAGCAGTACTTC. Translation: CASSAQTTSYEQYF.

The table lists this clonotype with many counts. This chain links TRBV20-1 with TRBJ2-3, with 14 bases matching TRBD2. Germline CDR1 and CDR2: DFQATT and SNEGSKA (reference sequence). There are 15 residues in the CDR3. J lost 6 bases, V lost 5 bases, and 7 bases had no gene match. For the CDR3, the DNA is TGCAGTGCTCCGGGACTAGCGGGAGTGTATGATACGCAGTATTTT. It codes for CSAPGLAGVYDTQYF.

This clonotype was seen ten or more times. The chain uses TRBV9 and TRBJ1-5, with D possibly TRBD1 on 5 matching bases. Trimming took off 2 bases at V and 1 base at J, with 7 bases between the two ends. Germline values: CDR1 SGDLS, CDR2 YYNGEE. CDR3 length equals 14 residues. Here the CDR3 reads CASSVGGSNQPQHF. CDR3 in DNA: TGTGCCAGCAGCGTCGGGGGGAGCAATCAGCCCCAGCATTTT.

The chain uses TRBV20-1 and TRBJ2-5; 9 bases align to TRBD2. Unmatched junction bases numbered 15, after V lost 5 bases and J lost 5 bases. CDR3 length: 16 amino acids. Germline V gives CDR1 DFQATT, CDR2 SNEGSKA (reference sequence). Here the CDR3 DNA reads TGCAGTGCTCGGGACTCGGGGCTAGCGGGGTGGGAGACCCAGTACTTC. This codes for CSARDSGLAGWETQYF.

This clonotype was counted a few times. The rearrangement uses TRBV29-1 and TRBJ2-1; tentatively, D is TRBD1 (5 bases). The CDR3 sequence is 13 residues long. Germline loops: CDR1 SQVTM, CDR2 ANQGSEA. V was trimmed by 0 bases and J by 5 bases, leaving 8 bases between them. CDR3 region: CSVEDQGNNEQFF. The CDR3 DNA reads as TGCAGCGTTGAAGATCAGGGTAACAATGAGCAGTTCTTC.

This clonotype has a count of ten or more. This chain connects TRBV28 to TRBJ1-5; D not certain. The V gene's germline CDR1 is MDHEN and CDR2 SYDVKM. The CDR3 runs 10 residues. Trimming took off 6 bases at V and 16 bases at J, with 13 bases between the two ends. Here the CDR3 reads CASSTRNLHF. The CDR3 DNA follows: TGTGCCAGCAGCACACGAAACCTCCATTTT.

This clonotype was counted many times. The chain employs TRBV5-1 and TRBJ2-5; possibly TRBD2 for D (7 bases). Trimming took 7 bases from V and 3 from J, leaving 13 bases between them. The CDR3 covers 13 residues. From germline, CDR1 is SGHRS and CDR2 YFSETQ. The CDR3 sequence is CASSGGSKETQYF. For the CDR3, the DNA is TGCGCCAGCTCGGGGGGCTCCAAAGAGACCCAGTACTTC.

This clonotype has a count of ten or more. V and J are TRBV11-3 and TRBJ2-3; 14 bases line up with TRBD2. The V and J ends lost 5 bases and 4 bases, in that order; junction bases with no gene match: 11. Germline V gene data show CDR1 as SGHNT and CDR2 as YENEEA. The CDR3 sequence is 18 residues long. Here the CDR3 reads CASSPGTSGGGGPDTQYF. The CDR3, as DNA: TGTGCCAGCAGCCCCGGGACTAGCGGGGGAGGAGGTCCAGATACGCAGTATTTT.

J is TRBJ2-2 and V is TRBV5-5; D perhaps matches TRBD1 (5 bases). The V end lost 0 bases, the J end lost 5 bases, and 8 bases lay between the germline ends. Germline V gene sequence: CDR1 SGHKS, CDR2 YYEKEE (reference sequence). The length of the CDR3 is 14 residues. The CDR3 DNA reads TGTGCCAGCAGCTTGGACAGGCCGACCGGGGAGCTGTTTTTT. Translation gives CASSLDRPTGELFF.

CDR3 in DNA: TGTGCCAGCAGTCTAGACCGATACACTGAAGCTTTCTTT. Amino acids: CASSLDRYTEAFF. The chain couples TRBV7-9 to TRBJ1-1; D not certain. V lost 6 bases to trimming and J lost 3 bases, with 11 bases between them. The CDR3 has 13 amino acids. From germline, CDR1 is SEHNR and CDR2 FQNEAQ (reference sequence).

In its sample, this clonotype was seen a few times. V usage is TRBV28 and J usage is TRBJ2-1, with D unclear. The CDR3 extends over 15 amino acids. Germline V gives CDR1 MDHEN, CDR2 SYDVKM. Trimming shortened V by 8 bases and J by 0 bases, and 14 bases separated the two germline ends. CDR3 region: CASGGGFSSYNEQFF. The CDR3 DNA is TGTGCCAGCGGTGGTGGTTTTAGCTCCTACAATGAGCAGTTCTTC.

The chain recombines TRBV20-1 with TRBJ1-1, with D unresolved. This CDR3 has 12 residues. CDR1 is DFQATT and CDR2 is SNEGSKA in the germline V gene (reference sequence). The V end lost 4 bases, the J end lost 0 bases, and 6 bases lay between the germline ends. CDR3 DNA: TGCAGTGCTAAGTCGATGAACACTGAAGCTTTCTTT. It is translated as CSAKSMNTEAFF.

As regards this clonotype: The junction shows a germline mismatch at one end, possibly a read error. The rearrangement joins TRBV6-1 to TRBJ2-1, with unresolved D. CDR3 length equals 12 residues. The germline V gene has CDR1 MNHNS and CDR2 SASEGT. The CDR3 DNA sequence: TGTGCCAGCAGTGAAAACAGAAATGAGAAGTTCTTC. Translated, it gives CASSENRNEKFF.

This clonotype has at least ten counts. This chain connects TRBV7-2 to TRBJ2-5; 9 positions match TRBD2. J was trimmed by 2 bases and V by 7 bases; bases with no gene match: 8. Germline V lookup: CDR1 SGHTA, CDR2 FQGNSA. The CDR3 is 15 residues long. CDR3 in DNA: TGTGCCAGCAACCGTCGCGGGAGGGGACAAGAGACCCAGTACTTC. Amino acids: CASNRRGRGQETQYF. Using reference TRBV7-2 and TRBJ2-5 for the parts outside the CDR3, the full variable domain is GAGVSQSPSNKVTEKGKDVELRCDPISGHTALYWYRQSLGQGLEFLIYFQGNSAPDKSGLPSDRFSAERTGGSVSTLTIQRTQQEDSAVYLCASNRRGRGQETQYFGPGTRLLVL.

This clonotype was recorded at least ten times. The chain joins TRBV9 to TRBJ2-1; the D is unclear. Germline CDR1 reads SGDLS; CDR2 reads YYNGEE. This CDR3 is 13 amino acids long. Trimming took off 0 bases at V and 2 bases at J, with 3 bases between the two ends. CDR3 loop: CASSVAAYNEQFF. Here the CDR3 DNA reads TGTGCCAGCAGCGTAGCTGCCTACAATGAGCAGTTCTTC.

This clonotype appeared a few times. This rearrangement joins TRBV24-1 to TRBJ2-7, with 8 nucleotides matching TRBD1. The ends lost 3 bases at V and 3 bases at J; junction bases unmatched: 9. The CDR3 runs to 16 residues. Germline values: CDR1 KGHDR, CDR2 SFDVKD. CDR3 nucleotide sequence: TGTGCCACCAGTGATCACGGACAGGGAAAGGGCTACGAGCAGTACTTC. This gives the protein CATSDHGQGKGYEQYF.

This chain links TRBV20-1 with TRBJ2-7; TRBD1 is a possible D gene (7 bases). CDR3 length equals 14 residues. Trimming cost V 6 bases and J 3 bases, with 18 bases left between them. CDR1 and CDR2 (germline): DFQATT, SNEGSKA (reference sequence). The CDR3 nucleotides read TGCAGTGCCCCTTTCTGGAGGGGGCTCTACGAGCAGTACTTC. Residues: CSAPFWRGLYEQYF.

Many counts were recorded for this clonotype. This rearrangement joins TRBV20-1 to TRBJ2-7; 8 bases agree with TRBD2. Trimming took 6 bases from V and 1 from J; bases not matched to a gene: 23. There are 19 residues in the CDR3. Germline lookup yields CDR1 DFQATT and CDR2 SNEGSKA (reference sequence). The CDR3 nucleotides are TGCAGTGCCCAAAGGCCTGGGGTAACTAGCGGAGGGCTGTCCTACGAGCAGTACTTC. Protein product: CSAQRPGVTSGGLSYEQYF.

Ten or more counts support this clonotype. The V gene is TRBV28, the J gene TRBJ2-7; no reliable D call. The V and J ends lost 6 bases and 5 bases respectively, with 8 bases between them. The CDR3 sequence is 11 residues long. The germline CDR1 and CDR2 sequences are MDHEN and SYDVKM. The CDR3 is CASRDGNEQYF. The CDR3 nucleotides read TGTGCCAGCAGGGACGGTAACGAGCAGTACTTC.

This clonotype was counted many times. This chain links TRBV7-6 with TRBJ2-3; no clear D. Germline V lookup: CDR1 SGHVS, CDR2 FNYEAQ. This CDR3 comprises 12 residues. V lost 1 base to trimming and J lost 8 bases, with 7 bases between them. The CDR3 spells CASSLGATTQYF. CDR3 DNA: TGTGCCAGCAGCTTAGGGGCCACTACGCAGTATTTT. Drawing the rest from reference TRBV7-6 and TRBJ2-3, the complete variable domain is GAGVSQSPRYKVTKRGQDVALRCDPISGHVSLYWYRQALGQGPEFLTYFNYEAQQDKSGLPNDRFSAERPEGSISTLTIQRTEQRDSAMYRCASSLGATTQYFGPGTRLTVL.

V usage is TRBV11-2 and J usage is TRBJ2-5; D unresolved. This CDR3 is 13 amino acids long. Looked up from germline, CDR1 is SGHAT and CDR2 is FQNNGV. Trimming pared 5 bases from V and 0 bases from J, leaving 7 bases between. CDR3 in amino acids: CASSVGYQETQYF. The CDR3 region has the DNA TGTGCCAGCAGCGTTGGGTACCAAGAGACCCAGTACTTC.

Many counts were recorded for this clonotype. The V call is TRBV5-1, the J call TRBJ2-4; a weak D match, TRBD1 (6 bases). The CDR3 contains 15 residues. Trimming shortened V by 4 bases and J by 1 base, and 12 bases separated the two germline ends. CDR1 and CDR2 (germline): SGHRS, YFSETQ. In DNA, the CDR3 is TGCGCCAGCAGCGATCCAGGGGTTGCCAAAAACATTCAGTACTTC. Translated, it gives CASSDPGVAKNIQYF.

This clonotype was counted only a few times. The J gene is TRBJ2-3, the V gene TRBV7-3; possibly TRBD2 for D (5 bases). Trimming stripped 6 bases from V and 2 bases from J, with 12 bases between. CDR3 length: 14 amino acids. Germline V CDR1 and CDR2: SGHTA, FQGTGA. In DNA, the CDR3 is TGTGCCAGCAGGGCGGGTACCCTCACAGATACGCAGTATTTT. This gives the protein CASRAGTLTDTQYF.

This clonotype was detected many times. The genes are TRBV29-1 and TRBJ2-3, with D perhaps matching TRBD2 (5 bases). In germline, CDR1 is SQVTM, CDR2 ANQGSEA. Trimming removed 0 bases from V and 8 bases from J, with 15 bases in between. This CDR3 has 14 amino acids. CDR3 DNA sequence: TGCAGCGTTGAAGAACTAGTAGGGCCGGCTACGCAGTATTTT. Encoded protein: CSVEELVGPATQYF.

This sequence joins TRBV6-5 and TRBJ2-1; the D gene is possibly TRBD2 (5 bases). This CDR3 is 15 amino acids long. V lost 4 bases to trimming and J lost 8 bases, with 18 bases between them. Germline CDR1 reads MNHEY; CDR2 reads SVGAGI. The CDR3 protein is CASSLLASELHEQFF. In DNA form, the CDR3 reads TGTGCCAGCAGTTTGCTAGCTTCGGAGTTACATGAGCAGTTCTTC.

The rearrangement joins TRBV19 to TRBJ2-3; D is unclear. V lost 8 bases and J 2 bases, leaving 8 bases between the germline ends. Germline values: CDR1 LNHDA, CDR2 SQIVND (reference sequence). The length of the CDR3 is 12 residues. The CDR3 spells CASADFTDTQYF. The DNA of the CDR3 is TGTGCCAGTGCGGATTTCACAGATACGCAGTATTTT.

This clonotype was detected many times. The chain couples TRBV29-1 to TRBJ2-1; no clear D gene. This CDR3 region has 13 residues. Germline V lookup: CDR1 SQVTM, CDR2 ANQGSEA. V was clipped by 1 base and J by 12 bases, with 16 bases between them. The CDR3, as DNA: TGCAGCGTTGAAGTTGGGAAGGCGCCCGCGCAGTTCTTC. Translating gives CSVEVGKAPAQFF.

This clonotype was seen only a few times. V usage is TRBV24-1 and J usage is TRBJ2-3; D not resolved. This CDR3 is 15 amino acids long. CDR1 KGHDR and CDR2 SFDVKD come from the germline V gene. Trimming stripped 4 bases from V and 2 bases from J, with 12 bases between. The CDR3 bases are TGTGCCACCAGTGACCCCCTACAGCTCACAGATACGCAGTATTTT. This sequence encodes CATSDPLQLTDTQYF.

The chain combines TRBV20-1 with TRBJ2-5, with D tentatively TRBD2 (7 bases). This CDR3 contains 13 residues. CDR1 and CDR2 (germline): DFQATT, SNEGSKA (reference sequence). Trimming took off 1 base at V and 4 bases at J, with 10 bases between the two ends. The CDR3 coding sequence is TGCAGTGCTAGAGGGGGGGGGCGAGAGACCCAGTACTTC. This codes for CSARGGGRETQYF.

The chain joins TRBV7-3 to TRBJ2-3; the match to TRBD1 covers 7 bases. This CDR3 has 18 residues. Germline loops: CDR1 SGHTA, CDR2 FQGTGA. The junction had 16 bases not matched to a gene; V was cut back by 5 bases and J by 2 bases. The CDR3 reads CASSTPDGQVAITDTQYF. The CDR3 nucleotides read TGTGCCAGCAGCACTCCGGACGGACAGGTCGCGATCACAGATACGCAGTATTTT.